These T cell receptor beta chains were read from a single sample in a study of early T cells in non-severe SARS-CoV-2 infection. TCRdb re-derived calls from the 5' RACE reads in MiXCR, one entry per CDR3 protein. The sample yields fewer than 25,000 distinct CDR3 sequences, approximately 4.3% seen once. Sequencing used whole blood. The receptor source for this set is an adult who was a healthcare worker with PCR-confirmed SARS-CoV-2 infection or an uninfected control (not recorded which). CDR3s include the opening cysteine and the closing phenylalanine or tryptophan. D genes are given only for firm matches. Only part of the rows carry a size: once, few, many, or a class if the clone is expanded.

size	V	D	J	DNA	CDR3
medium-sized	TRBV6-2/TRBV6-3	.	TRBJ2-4	TGTGCCAGCACCACACAGGAAATAGCCAAAAACATTCAGTACTTC	CASTTQEIAKNIQYF
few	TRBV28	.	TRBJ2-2	TGTGCCAGCGGGGCAGCGAACACCGGGGAGCTGTTTTTT	CASGAANTGELFF
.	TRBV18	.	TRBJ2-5	TGTGCCAGCTCACCCATGTCAGCGGCACAAGAGACCCAGTACTTC	CASSPMSAAQETQYF
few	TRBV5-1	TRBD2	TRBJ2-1	TGCGCCAGCAGCTTGGCGGCTGGACTAGCGGGAGGGAGTGAGCAGTTCTTC	CASSLAAGLAGGSEQFF
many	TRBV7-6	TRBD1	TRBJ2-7	TGTGCCAGCAGCCCGGGACAGGGGGGGAACGAGCAGTACTTC	CASSPGQGGNEQYF
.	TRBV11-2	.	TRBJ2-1	TGTGCCAGCAGCCCCACAATCGGGGCCGGGGAGCAGTTCTTC	CASSPTIGAGEQFF
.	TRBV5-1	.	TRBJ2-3	TGCGCCAGCAGCTTCGGCCTCACAGATACGCAGTATTTT	CASSFGLTDTQYF
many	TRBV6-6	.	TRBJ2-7	TGTGCCAGCCGTGGCGGCTCCTACGAGCAGTACTTC	CASRGGSYEQYF
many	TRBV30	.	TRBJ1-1	TGTGCCTGGAGTGTACGCGTAGGGAACACTGAAGCTTTCTTT	CAWSVRVGNTEAFF
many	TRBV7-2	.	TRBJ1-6	TGTGCCAGCAGTCGACTGCAAGGGGCGGATTCACCCCTCCACTTT	CASSRLQGADSPLHF
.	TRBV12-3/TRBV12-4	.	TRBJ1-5	TGTGCCAGCAGTTTAAACGCAGCGAGTCAGCCCCAGCATTTT	CASSLNAASQPQHF
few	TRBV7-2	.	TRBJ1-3	TGTGCCAGCAGCTTAGTAGAAGGCTTCTCCTCTGGAAACACCATATATTTT	CASSLVEGFSSGNTIYF
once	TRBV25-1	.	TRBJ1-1	TGTGCCAGCAGAGTCACCGGGACGGGAAACACTGAAGCTTTCTTT	CASRVTGTGNTEAFF
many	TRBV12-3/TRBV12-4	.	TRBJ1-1	TGTGCCAGCAGCGCACAGGGAGGCACTGAAGCTTTCTTT	CASSAQGGTEAFF
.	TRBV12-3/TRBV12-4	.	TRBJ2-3	TGTGCCAGCACCAAGGAGGCAGGGACCGATACGCAGTATTTT	CASTKEAGTDTQYF
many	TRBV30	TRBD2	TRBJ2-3	TGTGCCTGGAATAGGTGGGCTAGCGGGGTCACAGATACGCAGTATTTT	CAWNRWASGVTDTQYF
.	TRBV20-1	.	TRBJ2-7	TGCAGTGCCCCACTGGGGGGGCGCCCCCCATACGAGCAGTACTTC	CSAPLGGRPPYEQYF
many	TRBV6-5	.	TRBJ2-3	TGTGCCAGCAGTTACTCGATTGGGGGAGGTACGCAGTATTTT	CASSYSIGGGTQYF
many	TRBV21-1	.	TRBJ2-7	TGTGCCAGCAGCAAAACCTCGTCTTCCTACGAGCAGTACTTC	CASSKTSSSYEQYF
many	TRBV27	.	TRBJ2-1	TGTGCCAGCAGTTTGAGCAACTCCTACAATGAGCAGTTCTTC	CASSLSNSYNEQFF
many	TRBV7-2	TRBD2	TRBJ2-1	TGTGCCAGCAGCTTAGCCTATCGGGAGGGAAGCTATGAGCAGTTCTTC	CASSLAYREGSYEQFF
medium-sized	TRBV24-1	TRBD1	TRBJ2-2	TGTGCCACCAGTAAACAGGGGGCGGACACCGGGGAGCTGTTTTTT	CATSKQGADTGELFF
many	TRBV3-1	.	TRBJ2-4	TGTGCCAGCAGCCAACAGGGAAGCGAAAACATTCAGTACTTC	CASSQQGSENIQYF
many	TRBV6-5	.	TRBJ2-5	TGTGCCAGCAGTTACTACCAGCGGGAGACCCAGTACTTC	CASSYYQRETQYF
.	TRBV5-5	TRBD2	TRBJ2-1	TGTGCCAGCAGCTTGCTTCTTAGCGGGAGTTATGAGCAGTTCTTC	CASSLLLSGSYEQFF
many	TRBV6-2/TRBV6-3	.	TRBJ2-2	TGTGCCAGCAGTTACTCCTTCTCGGTCGGGGCCGGGGAGCTGTTTTTT	CASSYSFSVGAGELFF
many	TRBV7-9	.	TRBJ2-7	TGTGCCAGCAGCTTACTCGGAGGCTACGAGCAGTACTTC	CASSLLGGYEQYF
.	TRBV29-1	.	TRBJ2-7	TGCAGCGTTCGGCCCCAGGGGAGTATGCACGAGCAGTACTTC	CSVRPQGSMHEQYF